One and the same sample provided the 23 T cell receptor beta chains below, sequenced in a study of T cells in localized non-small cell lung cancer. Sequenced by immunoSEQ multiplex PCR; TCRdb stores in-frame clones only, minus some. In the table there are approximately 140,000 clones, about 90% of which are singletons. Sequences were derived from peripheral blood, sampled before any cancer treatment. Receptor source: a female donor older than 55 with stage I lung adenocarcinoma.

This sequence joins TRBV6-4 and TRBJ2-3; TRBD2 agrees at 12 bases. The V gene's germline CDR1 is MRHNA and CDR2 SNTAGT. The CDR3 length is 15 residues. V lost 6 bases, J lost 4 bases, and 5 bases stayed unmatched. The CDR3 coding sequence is TGTGCCAGCAGATCGACTAGCGGGGGCGCAGATACGCAGTATTTT. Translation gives CASRSTSGGADTQYF.

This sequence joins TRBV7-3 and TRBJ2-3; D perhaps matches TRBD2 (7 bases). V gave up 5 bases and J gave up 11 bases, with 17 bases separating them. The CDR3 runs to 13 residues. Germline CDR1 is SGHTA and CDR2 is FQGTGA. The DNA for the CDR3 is TGTGCCAGCAGCACCGCAAGGGGGGGAGGGCAGTATTTT. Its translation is CASSTARGGGQYF.

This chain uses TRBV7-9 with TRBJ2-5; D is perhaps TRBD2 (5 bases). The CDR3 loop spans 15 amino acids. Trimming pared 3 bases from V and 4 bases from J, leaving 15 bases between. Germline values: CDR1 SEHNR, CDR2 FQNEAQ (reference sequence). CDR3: CASSLRGMVRETQYF. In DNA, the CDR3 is TGTGCCAGCAGCTTGAGAGGGATGGTTCGAGAGACCCAGTACTTC.

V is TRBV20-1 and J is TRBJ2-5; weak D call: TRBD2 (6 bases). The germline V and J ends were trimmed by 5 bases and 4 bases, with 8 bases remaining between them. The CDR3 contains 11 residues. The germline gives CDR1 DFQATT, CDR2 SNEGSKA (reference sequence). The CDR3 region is CSAASVETQYF. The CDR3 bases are TGCAGTGCTGCTAGCGTAGAGACCCAGTACTTC.

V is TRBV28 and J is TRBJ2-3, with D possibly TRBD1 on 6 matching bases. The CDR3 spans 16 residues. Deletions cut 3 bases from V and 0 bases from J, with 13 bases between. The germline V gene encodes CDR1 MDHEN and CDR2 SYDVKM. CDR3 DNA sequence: TGTGCCAGCAGTTTCTCGCTGGGGGCTAGCACAGATACGCAGTATTTT. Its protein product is CASSFSLGASTDTQYF.

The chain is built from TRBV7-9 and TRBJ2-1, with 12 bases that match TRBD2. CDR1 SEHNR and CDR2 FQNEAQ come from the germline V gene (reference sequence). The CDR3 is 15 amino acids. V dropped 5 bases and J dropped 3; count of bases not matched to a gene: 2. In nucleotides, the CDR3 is TGTGCCAGCAGCGTGACTAGCGGGAGCTACAATGAGCAGTTCTTC. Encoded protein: CASSVTSGSYNEQFF.

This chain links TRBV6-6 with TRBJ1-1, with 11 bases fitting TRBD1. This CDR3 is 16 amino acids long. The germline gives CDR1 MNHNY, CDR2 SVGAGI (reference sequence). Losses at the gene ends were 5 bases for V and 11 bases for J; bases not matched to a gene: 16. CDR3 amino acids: CASSPPGQGAIGVAFF. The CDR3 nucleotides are TGTGCCAGCAGTCCCCCCGGACAGGGGGCTATAGGGGTTGCTTTCTTT.

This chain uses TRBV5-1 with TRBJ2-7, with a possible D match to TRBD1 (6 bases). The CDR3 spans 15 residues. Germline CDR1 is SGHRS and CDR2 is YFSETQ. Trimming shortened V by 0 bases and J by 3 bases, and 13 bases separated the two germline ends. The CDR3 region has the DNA TGCGCCAGCAGCTTGGTTACAGGGACCAACTACGAGCAGTACTTC. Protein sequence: CASSLVTGTNYEQYF.

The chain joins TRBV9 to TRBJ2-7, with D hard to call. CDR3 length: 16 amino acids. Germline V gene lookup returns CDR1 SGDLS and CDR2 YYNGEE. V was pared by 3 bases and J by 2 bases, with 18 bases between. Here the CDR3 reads CASSADQTGRTYEQYF. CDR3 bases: TGTGCCAGCAGCGCCGACCAGACTGGAAGGACCTACGAGCAGTACTTC.

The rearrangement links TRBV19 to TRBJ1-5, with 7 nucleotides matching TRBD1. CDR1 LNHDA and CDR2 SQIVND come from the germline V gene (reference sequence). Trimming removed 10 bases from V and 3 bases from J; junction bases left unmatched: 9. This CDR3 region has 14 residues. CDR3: CATALQGFNQPQHF. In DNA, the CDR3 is TGTGCCACCGCCCTACAGGGGTTCAATCAGCCCCAGCATTTT.

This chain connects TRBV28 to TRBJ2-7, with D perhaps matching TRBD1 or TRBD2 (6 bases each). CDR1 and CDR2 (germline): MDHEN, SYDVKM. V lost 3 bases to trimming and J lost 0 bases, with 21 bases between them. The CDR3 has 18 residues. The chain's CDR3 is CASSFGGMGARSSYEQYF. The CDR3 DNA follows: TGTGCCAGCAGTTTCGGGGGCATGGGAGCCAGGAGCTCCTACGAGCAGTACTTC.

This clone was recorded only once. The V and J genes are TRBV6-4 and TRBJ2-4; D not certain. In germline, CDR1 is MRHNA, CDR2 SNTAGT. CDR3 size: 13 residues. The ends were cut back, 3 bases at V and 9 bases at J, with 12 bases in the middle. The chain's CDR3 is CASSEGEGSIQYF. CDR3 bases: TGTGCCAGCAGTGAGGGCGAAGGTAGCATTCAGTACTTC.

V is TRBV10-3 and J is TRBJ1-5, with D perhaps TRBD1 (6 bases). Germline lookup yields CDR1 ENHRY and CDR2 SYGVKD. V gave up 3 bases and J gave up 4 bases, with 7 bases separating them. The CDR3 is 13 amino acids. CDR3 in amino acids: CAISERGNQPQHF. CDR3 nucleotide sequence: TGTGCCATCAGTGAAAGGGGGAATCAGCCCCAGCATTTT.

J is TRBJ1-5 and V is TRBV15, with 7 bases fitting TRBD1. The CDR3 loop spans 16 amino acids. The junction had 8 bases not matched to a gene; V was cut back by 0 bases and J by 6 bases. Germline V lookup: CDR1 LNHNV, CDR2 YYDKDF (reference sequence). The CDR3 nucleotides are TGTGCCACCAGCAGAGATAGGGCAGGGGGAAGTCAGCCCCAGCATTTT. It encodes CATSRDRAGGSQPQHF.

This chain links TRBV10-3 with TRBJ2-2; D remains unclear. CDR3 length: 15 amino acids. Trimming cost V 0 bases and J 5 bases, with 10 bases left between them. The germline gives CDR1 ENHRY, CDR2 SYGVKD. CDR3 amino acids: CAISESEIGTGELFF. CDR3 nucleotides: TGTGCCATCAGTGAGTCGGAGATAGGGACCGGGGAGCTGTTTTTT.

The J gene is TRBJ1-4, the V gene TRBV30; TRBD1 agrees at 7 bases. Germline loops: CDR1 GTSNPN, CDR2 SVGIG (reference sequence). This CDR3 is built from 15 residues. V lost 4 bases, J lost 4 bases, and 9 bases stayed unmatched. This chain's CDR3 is CAWTSGQVHNEKLFF. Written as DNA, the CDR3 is TGTGCCTGGACCTCCGGACAGGTTCATAATGAAAAACTGTTTTTT.

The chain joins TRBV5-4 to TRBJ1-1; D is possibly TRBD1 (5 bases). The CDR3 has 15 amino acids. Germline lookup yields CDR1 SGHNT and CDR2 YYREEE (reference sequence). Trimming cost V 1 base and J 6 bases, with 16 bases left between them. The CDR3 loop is CASSLYDPGLAEAFF. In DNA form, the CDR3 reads TGTGCCAGCAGCTTGTATGATCCAGGGCTGGCTGAAGCTTTCTTT.

The CDR3 loop reads CASRNTSGRLSYEQYF. CDR3 nucleotides: TGTGCCAGCAGAAATACTAGCGGGAGGCTGTCCTACGAGCAGTACTTC. This rearrangement joins TRBV2 to TRBJ2-7; 12 bases agree with TRBD2. Germline CDR1 SNHLY, CDR2 FYNNEI. After removal of 6 bases from V and 1 base from J, the junction contained 7 bases not matched to a gene. The CDR3 loop spans 16 amino acids.

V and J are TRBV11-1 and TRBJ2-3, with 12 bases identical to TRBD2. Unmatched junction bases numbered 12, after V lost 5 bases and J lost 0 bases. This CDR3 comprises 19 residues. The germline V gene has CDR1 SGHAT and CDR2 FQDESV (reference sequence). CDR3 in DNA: TGTGCCAGCAGCAGAGGACTAGCGGGAAGTGGATATAGCACAGATACGCAGTATTTT. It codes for CASSRGLAGSGYSTDTQYF.

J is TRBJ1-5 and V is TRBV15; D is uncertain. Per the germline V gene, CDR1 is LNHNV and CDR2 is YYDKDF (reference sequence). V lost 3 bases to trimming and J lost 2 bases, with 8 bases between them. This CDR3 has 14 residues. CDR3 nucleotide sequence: TGTGCCACCAGCAGTTTCGGAGGCAATCAGCCCCAGCATTTT. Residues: CATSSFGGNQPQHF. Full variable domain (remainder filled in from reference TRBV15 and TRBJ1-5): DAMVIQNPRYQVTQFGKPVTLSCSQTLNHNVMYWYQQKSSQAPKLLFHYYDKDFNNEADTPDNFQSRRPNTSFCFLDIRSPGLGDTAMYLCATSSFGGNQPQHFGDGTRLSIL.

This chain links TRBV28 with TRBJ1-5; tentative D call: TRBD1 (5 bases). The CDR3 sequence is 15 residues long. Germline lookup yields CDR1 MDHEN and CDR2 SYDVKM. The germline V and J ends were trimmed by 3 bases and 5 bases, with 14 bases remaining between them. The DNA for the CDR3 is TGTGCCAGCAGTTTTCCGGGGGTTACGGATCAGCCCCAGCATTTT. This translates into CASSFPGVTDQPQHF. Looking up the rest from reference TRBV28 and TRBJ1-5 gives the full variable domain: DVKVTQSSRYLVKRTGEKVFLECVQDMDHENMFWYRQDPGLGLRLIYFSYDVKMKEKGDIPEGYSVSREKKERFSLILESASTNQTSMYLCASSFPGVTDQPQHFGDGTRLSIL.

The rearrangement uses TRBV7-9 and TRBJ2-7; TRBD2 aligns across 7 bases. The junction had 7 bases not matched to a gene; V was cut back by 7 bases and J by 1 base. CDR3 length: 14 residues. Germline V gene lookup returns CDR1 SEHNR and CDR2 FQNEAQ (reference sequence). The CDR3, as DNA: TGTGCCAGCACGGCTAGCGGAGTTTCCTACGAGCAGTACTTC. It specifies CASTASGVSYEQYF.

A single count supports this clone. The CDR3 sequence is CASSSHRGATEAFF. DNA for the CDR3: TGTGCCAGTAGTTCACACAGGGGGGCGACTGAAGCTTTCTTT. The rearrangement links TRBV19 to TRBJ1-1; 8 bases agree with TRBD1. The ends lost 5 bases at V and 5 bases at J; junction bases unmatched: 7. This CDR3 is 14 amino acids long. Germline values: CDR1 LNHDA, CDR2 SQIVND (reference sequence).